What follows are 8 T cell receptor beta chains derived from one specimen sequenced in a study of blood T cell repertoires in COVID-19. TCRdb's table, derived via immunoSEQ multiplex PCR, lists solely in-frame clones and lacks some. The sample shows about 360,000 clones, less than 90% of them seen only once. Material for sequencing was peripheral blood. The receptors here all came from a woman aged 60 to 75 with COVID-19, enrolled during active disease.

V is TRBV25-1 and J is TRBJ1-1, with D maybe TRBD1 (5 bases). This CDR3 spans 15 amino acids. Germline CDR1 MGHDK, CDR2 SYGVNS. V was cut by 2 bases and J by 1 base, with 11 bases left in between. The chain's CDR3 is CASSETPGGNTEAFF. The CDR3, as DNA: TGTGCCAGCAGTGAAACCCCCGGGGGGAACACTGAAGCTTTCTTT.

This chain joins TRBV2 and TRBJ1-3; 9 nucleotides line up with TRBD1. Germline CDR1 and CDR2: SNHLY and FYNNEI. V was clipped by 6 bases and J by 8 bases; unmatched bases: 2. This CDR3 comprises 12 residues. The CDR3 spells CASRDRGDTIYF. The CDR3 DNA sequence: TGTGCCAGCAGAGACAGGGGGGACACCATATATTTT.

The rearrangement links TRBV12-5 to TRBJ1-2, with TRBD1 identical over 9 bases. Germline V CDR1 and CDR2: LGHNT, FRNRAP. J lost 7 bases, V lost 1 base, and 4 bases had no gene match. The CDR3 sequence is 14 residues long. The CDR3 DNA reads as TGTGCTAGTGGTTTGGGGACAGGGGCGGGTGGCTACACCTTC. It encodes CASGLGTGAGGYTF.

A few counts support this clone. The genes are TRBV5-1 and TRBJ1-1; a possible D gene is TRBD1 (6 bases). Germline CDR1 is SGHRS and CDR2 is YFSETQ. The CDR3 spans 16 residues. The V gene lost 1 base and the J gene lost 3 bases, with 16 bases spanning the gap. CDR3 sequence reads: CASSLTGSIVDTEAFF. The CDR3, as DNA: TGCGCCAGCAGCTTGACAGGGAGTATAGTGGACACTGAAGCTTTCTTT. The variable domain in full, with the rest retrieved from reference TRBV5-1 and TRBJ1-1, is KAGVTQTPRYLIKTRGQQVTLSCSPISGHRSVSWYQQTPGQGLQFLFEYFSETQRNKGNFPGRFSGRQFSNSRSEMNVSTLELGDSALYLCASSLTGSIVDTEAFFGQGTRLTVV.

DNA for the CDR3: TGTGCCAGCATCCCCGGAGGACCTGAAGCTTTCTTT. It is translated as CASIPGGPEAFF. V is TRBV6-6 and J is TRBJ1-1; D not certain. Germline V CDR1 and CDR2: MNHNY, SVGAGI (reference sequence). The CDR3 has 12 residues. Trimming cost V 7 bases and J 6 bases, with 12 bases left between them.

The CDR3, as DNA: TGTGCCAGCAGCTCCCCTATGAACACTGAAGCTTTCTTT. Translation gives CASSSPMNTEAFF. This sequence joins TRBV7-6 and TRBJ1-1, with D hard to call. V was pared by 4 bases and J by 0 bases, with 6 bases between. The CDR3 length is 13 residues. The V gene's germline CDR1 is SGHVS and CDR2 FNYEAQ. Using reference TRBV7-6 and TRBJ1-1 for the parts outside the CDR3, the full variable domain is GAGVSQSPRYKVTKRGQDVALRCDPISGHVSLYWYRQALGQGPEFLTYFNYEAQQDKSGLPNDRFSAERPEGSISTLTIQRTEQRDSAMYRCASSSPMNTEAFFGQGTRLTVV.

The chain employs TRBV4-1 and TRBJ1-5; 9 bases agree with TRBD1. The CDR3 consists of 19 residues. J was trimmed by 5 bases and V by 3 bases; bases with no gene match: 17. From germline, CDR1 is MGHRA and CDR2 YSYEKL. The CDR3 loop is CASSHIAGQGAGDDQPQHF. The CDR3 nucleotides read TGCGCCAGCAGCCATATCGCGGGACAGGGAGCGGGTGATGATCAGCCCCAGCATTTT.

The chain recombines TRBV3-1 (or the pseudogene TRBV3-2) with TRBJ2-2, with 9 bases fitting TRBD1. The CDR3 runs to 16 residues. Germline values: CDR1 LGHDT, CDR2 YNNKEL (reference sequence). With V trimmed by 2 bases and J by 5 bases, 6 bases remained unmatched. CDR3 region: CASSQNRGLLTGELFF. The CDR3 DNA is TGTGCCAGCAGCCAAAACAGGGGGCTGTTAACCGGGGAGCTGTTTTTT.